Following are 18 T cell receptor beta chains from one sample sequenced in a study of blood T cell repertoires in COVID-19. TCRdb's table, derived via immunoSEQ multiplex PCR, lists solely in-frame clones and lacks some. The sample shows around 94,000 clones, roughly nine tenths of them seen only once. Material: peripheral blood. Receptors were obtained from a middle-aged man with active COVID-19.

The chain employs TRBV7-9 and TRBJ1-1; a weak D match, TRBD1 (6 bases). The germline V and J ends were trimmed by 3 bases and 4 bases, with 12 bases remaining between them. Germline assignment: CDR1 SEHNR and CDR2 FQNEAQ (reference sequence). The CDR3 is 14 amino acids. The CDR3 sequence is CASSFGGAGTEAFF. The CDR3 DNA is TGTGCCAGCAGCTTCGGGGGGGCAGGCACTGAAGCTTTCTTT.

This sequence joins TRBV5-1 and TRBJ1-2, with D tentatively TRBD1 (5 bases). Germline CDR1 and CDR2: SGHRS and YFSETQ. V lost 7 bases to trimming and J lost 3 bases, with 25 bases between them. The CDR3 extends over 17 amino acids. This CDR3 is CASRAGRELKLHYGYTF. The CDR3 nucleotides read TGCGCCAGCCGAGCAGGCAGGGAATTAAAGTTGCACTATGGCTACACCTTC.

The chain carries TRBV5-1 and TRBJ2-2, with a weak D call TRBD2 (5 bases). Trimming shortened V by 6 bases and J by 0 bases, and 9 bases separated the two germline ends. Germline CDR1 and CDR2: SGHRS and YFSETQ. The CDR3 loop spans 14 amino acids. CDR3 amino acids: CASNSGTNTGELFF. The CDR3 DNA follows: TGCGCCAGCAATTCCGGGACGAACACCGGGGAGCTGTTTTTT.

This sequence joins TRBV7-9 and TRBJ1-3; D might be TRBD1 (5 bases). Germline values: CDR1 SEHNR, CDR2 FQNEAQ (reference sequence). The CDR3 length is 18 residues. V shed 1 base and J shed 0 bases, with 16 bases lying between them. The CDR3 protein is CASSLVKWGGPSGNTIYF. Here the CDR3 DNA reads TGTGCCAGCAGCTTAGTCAAATGGGGGGGACCCTCTGGAAACACCATATATTTT.

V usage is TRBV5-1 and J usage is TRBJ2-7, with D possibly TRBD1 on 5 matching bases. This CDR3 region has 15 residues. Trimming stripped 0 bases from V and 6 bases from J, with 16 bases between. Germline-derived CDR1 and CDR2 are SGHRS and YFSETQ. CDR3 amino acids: CASSLAGRERSEQYF. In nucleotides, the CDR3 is TGCGCCAGCAGCTTGGCCGGCAGGGAAAGGTCCGAGCAGTACTTC.

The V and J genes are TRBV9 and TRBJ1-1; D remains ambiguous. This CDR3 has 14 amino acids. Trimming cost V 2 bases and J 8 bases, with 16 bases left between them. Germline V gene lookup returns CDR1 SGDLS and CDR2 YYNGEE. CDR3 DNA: TGTGCCAGCAGCGTCGACCCCAGAAACGGGGAAGCTTTCTTT. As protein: CASSVDPRNGEAFF.

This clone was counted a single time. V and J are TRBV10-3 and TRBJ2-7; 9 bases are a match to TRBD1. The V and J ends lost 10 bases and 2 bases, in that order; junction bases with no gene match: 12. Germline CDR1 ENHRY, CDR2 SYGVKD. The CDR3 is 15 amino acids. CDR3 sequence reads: CATGQGTTQAYEQYF. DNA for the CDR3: TGTGCCACCGGACAGGGGACGACACAGGCCTACGAGCAGTACTTC.

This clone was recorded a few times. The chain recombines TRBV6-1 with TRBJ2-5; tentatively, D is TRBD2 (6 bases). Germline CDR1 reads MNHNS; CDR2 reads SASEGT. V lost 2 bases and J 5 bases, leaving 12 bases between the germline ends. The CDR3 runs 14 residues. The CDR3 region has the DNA TGTGCCAGCAGTGAACTTGGTCTAGCGGAGACCCAGTACTTC. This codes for CASSELGLAETQYF.

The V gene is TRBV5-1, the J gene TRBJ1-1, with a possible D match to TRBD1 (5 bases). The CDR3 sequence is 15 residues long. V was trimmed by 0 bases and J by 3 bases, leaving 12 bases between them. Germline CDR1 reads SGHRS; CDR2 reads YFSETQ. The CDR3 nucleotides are TGCGCCAGCAGCTTGGAGGGGTCCGGAGACACTGAAGCTTTCTTT. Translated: CASSLEGSGDTEAFF. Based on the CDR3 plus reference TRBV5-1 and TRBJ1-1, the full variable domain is KAGVTQTPRYLIKTRGQQVTLSCSPISGHRSVSWYQQTPGQGLQFLFEYFSETQRNKGNFPGRFSGRQFSNSRSEMNVSTLELGDSALYLCASSLEGSGDTEAFFGQGTRLTVV.

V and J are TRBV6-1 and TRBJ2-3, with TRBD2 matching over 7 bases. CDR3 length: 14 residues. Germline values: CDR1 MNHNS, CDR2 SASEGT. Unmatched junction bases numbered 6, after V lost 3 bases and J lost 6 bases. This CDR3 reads CASSDRGVRDTQYF. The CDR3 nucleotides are TGTGCCAGCAGTGATCGGGGGGTAAGGGATACGCAGTATTTT.

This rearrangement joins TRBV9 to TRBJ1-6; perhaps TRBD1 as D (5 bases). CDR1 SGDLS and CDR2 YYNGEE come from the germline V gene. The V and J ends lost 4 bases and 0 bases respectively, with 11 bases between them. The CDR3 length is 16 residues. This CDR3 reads CASSLRESSYNSPLHF. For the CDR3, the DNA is TGTGCCAGCAGCCTCAGGGAAAGCTCCTATAATTCACCCCTCCACTTT.

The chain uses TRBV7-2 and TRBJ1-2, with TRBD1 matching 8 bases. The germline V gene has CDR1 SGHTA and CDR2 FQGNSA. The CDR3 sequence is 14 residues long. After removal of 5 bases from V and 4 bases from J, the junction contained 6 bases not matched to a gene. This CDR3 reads CASSPGGFGYGYTF. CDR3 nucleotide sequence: TGTGCCAGCAGCCCAGGGGGCTTCGGCTATGGCTACACCTTC. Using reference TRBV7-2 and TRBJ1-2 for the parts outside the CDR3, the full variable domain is GAGVSQSPSNKVTEKGKDVELRCDPISGHTALYWYRQSLGQGLEFLIYFQGNSAPDKSGLPSDRFSAERTGGSVSTLTIQRTQQEDSAVYLCASSPGGFGYGYTFGSGTRLTVV.

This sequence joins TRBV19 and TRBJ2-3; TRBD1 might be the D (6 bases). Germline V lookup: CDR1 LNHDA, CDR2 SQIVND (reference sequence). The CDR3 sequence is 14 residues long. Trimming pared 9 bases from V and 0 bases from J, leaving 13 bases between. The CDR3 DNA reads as TGTGCCAGCGACAGGTATGGAAGCACAGATACGCAGTATTTT. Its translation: CASDRYGSTDTQYF.

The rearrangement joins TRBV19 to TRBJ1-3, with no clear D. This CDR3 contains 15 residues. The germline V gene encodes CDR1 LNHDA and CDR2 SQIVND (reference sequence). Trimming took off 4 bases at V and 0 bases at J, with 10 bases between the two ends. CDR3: CASSTTASSGNTIYF. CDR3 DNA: TGTGCCAGTAGTACAACCGCTAGCTCTGGAAACACCATATATTTT.

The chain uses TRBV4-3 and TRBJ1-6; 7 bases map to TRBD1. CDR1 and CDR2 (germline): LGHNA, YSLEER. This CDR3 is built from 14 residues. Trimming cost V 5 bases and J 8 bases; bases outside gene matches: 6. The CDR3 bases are TGCGCCAGCAGCTTGGGACAGTCGGATTCACCCCTCCACTTT. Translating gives CASSLGQSDSPLHF.

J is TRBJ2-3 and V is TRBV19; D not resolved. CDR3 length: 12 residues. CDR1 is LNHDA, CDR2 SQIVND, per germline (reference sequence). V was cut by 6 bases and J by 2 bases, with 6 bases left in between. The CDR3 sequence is CASRSHTDTQYF. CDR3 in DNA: TGTGCCAGTAGATCCCACACAGATACGCAGTATTTT.

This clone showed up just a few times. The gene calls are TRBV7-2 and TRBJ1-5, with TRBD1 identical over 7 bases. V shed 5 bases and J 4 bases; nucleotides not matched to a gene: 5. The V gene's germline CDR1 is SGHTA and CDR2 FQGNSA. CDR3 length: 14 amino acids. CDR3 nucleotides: TGTGCCAGCAGCCTGACAGGGAGGAATCAGCCCCAGCATTTT. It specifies CASSLTGRNQPQHF. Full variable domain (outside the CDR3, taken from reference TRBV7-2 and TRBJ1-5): GAGVSQSPSNKVTEKGKDVELRCDPISGHTALYWYRQSLGQGLEFLIYFQGNSAPDKSGLPSDRFSAERTGGSVSTLTIQRTQQEDSAVYLCASSLTGRNQPQHFGDGTRLSIL.

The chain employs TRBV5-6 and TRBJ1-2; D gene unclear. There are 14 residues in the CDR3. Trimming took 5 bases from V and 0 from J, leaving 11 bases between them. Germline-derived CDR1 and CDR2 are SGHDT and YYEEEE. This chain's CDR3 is CASRRGGANYGYTF. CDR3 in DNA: TGTGCCAGCAGGCGGGGAGGAGCTAACTATGGCTACACCTTC.